The text below deals with one TCR beta chain. Its target is not known. The junction shows a germline mismatch at one end, possibly a read error. CDR3 length: 16 residues. CDR1 SGHRS and CDR2 YFSETQ come from the germline V gene. The study reverse transcribed the entire isolated RNA, so it sequenced expressed TCRB transcripts. Libraries were prepared by immunoSEQ multiplex PCR; TCRdb keeps only in-frame clonotypes and omits some of them. The profile covers tens of thousands of clones, with roughly 50% appearing a single time and 0.3% taken by the ten largest. The source of the sample is a study of beta chain features in type 1 diabetes. The study, taken as a whole, reports: Type 1 diabetes patients showed a moderate but significant shortening of TCRB CDR3s in all four CD4+ subsets.

Sequencing input: stem cell memory CD4+ T cells from blood. The chain recombines TRBV5-1 with TRBJ2-2; 12 nucleotides align to TRBD2. The TCR sequence derives from a young man with type 1 diabetes. In DNA form, the CDR3 reads TGCGCCAGCAGACCTACTAGCGGGAGGAACCCCGGGGAGCTGTTTTTT. It is translated as CASRPTSGRNPGELFF.